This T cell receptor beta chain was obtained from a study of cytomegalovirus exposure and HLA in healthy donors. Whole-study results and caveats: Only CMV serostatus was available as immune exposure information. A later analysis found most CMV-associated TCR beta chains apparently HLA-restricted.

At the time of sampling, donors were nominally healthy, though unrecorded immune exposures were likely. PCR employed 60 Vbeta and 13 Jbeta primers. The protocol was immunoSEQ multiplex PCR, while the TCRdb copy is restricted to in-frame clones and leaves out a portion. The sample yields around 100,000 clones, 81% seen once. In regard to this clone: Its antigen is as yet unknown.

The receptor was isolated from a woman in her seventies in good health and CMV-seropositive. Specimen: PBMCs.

CDR3 sequence (DNA): TGTGCCAGCAGTTCGGGACTAGCAGCGAACACCGGGGAGCTGTTTTTT. Its protein is CASSSGLAANTGELFF. The chain is built from TRBV27 and TRBJ2-2; 9 nucleotides match TRBD2. The CDR3 has 16 amino acids. With V trimmed by 4 bases and J by 0 bases, 3 bases remained unmatched. The germline gives CDR1 MNHEY, CDR2 SMNVEV (reference sequence).